The present T cell receptor (beta chain) was sequenced within a study of blood T cell repertoires in COVID-19. Across the whole study: Acute and convalescent COVID-19 samples came from the United States, Italy and Spain. Sources were T cells, B-cell-depleted T cells, or PBMCs; the material itself was cDNA or gDNA.

Per the authors' pipeline: Reference gene primer amplification gave estimated nucleated cell counts. Generated by immunoSEQ multiplex PCR, the TCRdb table keeps only in-frame clones and is missing some. V and J calls and clone size are copied from that table; D and trimming were computed from the DNA. The top ten clones hold about 4.2% of a sample with about 250,000 clones, approximately 83% of them seen once. Germline trimming cut 1 base from V and 2 bases from J; bases unmatched to any gene: 7. Germline V gives CDR1 SGHDT, CDR2 YYEEEE. This CDR3 comprises 17 residues. The rearrangement uses TRBV5-6 and TRBJ1-3, with 9 bases fitting TRBD1. The sample comprised peripheral blood. This receptor was obtained from a man aged 45-65 years with active or convalescent COVID-19. CDR3 amino acids: CASSLTLRTGAGNTIYF. Here the CDR3 DNA reads TGTGCCAGCAGCTTGACCTTGAGGACAGGGGCTGGAAACACCATATATTTT.